This is a list of T cell receptor beta chains from one sample in a study of early T cells in non-severe SARS-CoV-2 infection. Each CDR3 protein gets one entry after TCRdb re-called the 5' RACE reads with MiXCR. Of 25,000 to 30,000 distinct CDR3 sequences listed, 5.4% are singletons. The sequencing input was whole blood. Receptors were obtained from an adult who was a healthcare worker with PCR-confirmed SARS-CoV-2 infection or an uninfected control (not recorded which). Each CDR3 is given without its conserved first and last residue. D genes are given only for firm matches.

D	V	J	CDR3
.	TRBV27	TRBJ1-2	ASSLSISLSFYGYT
.	TRBV4-1	TRBJ2-1	ASSQLLSGYYYNEQF
.	TRBV6-6	TRBJ1-2	ASSYSFSRAVYGYT
.	TRBV7-9	TRBJ2-3	ASSLTGTHRTDTQY
.	TRBV29-1	TRBJ2-1	SADGPSKEQF
TRBD2	TRBV28	TRBJ2-3	ASSLMKREGPDTQY
.	TRBV12-5	TRBJ1-5	ASGFGGEQPQH
TRBD2	TRBV20-1	TRBJ2-1	SVETSGYNEQF
.	TRBV28	TRBJ1-2	ASREARAGSGYGYT
TRBD1	TRBV9	TRBJ2-1	ASSPRTGTNEQF
.	TRBV6-6	TRBJ2-7	ASSPLTYEQY
.	TRBV20-1	TRBJ2-1	SARDPDSVIWNEQF
.	TRBV20-1	TRBJ2-7	SASRREWSYEQY
.	TRBV7-9	TRBJ2-5	ASSRIGLQETQY
TRBD2	TRBV14	TRBJ2-5	ASSQAPAGGRETQY
TRBD1	TRBV11-2	TRBJ1-2	ASSLGTAYGYT
.	TRBV25-1	TRBJ2-7	ASRYGSYEQY
TRBD2	TRBV27	TRBJ2-1	ASRTWGLAVPNEQF
.	TRBV20-1	TRBJ1-2	SARADRNYGYT
.	TRBV5-6	TRBJ1-4	ASSLERRVEKLF
TRBD1	TRBV10-3	TRBJ2-3	AISAGGEADTQY
TRBD1	TRBV20-1	TRBJ2-2	SASIRGSVTGELF
TRBD2	TRBV7-8	TRBJ2-2	ASSFGTSGNTGELF
TRBD2	TRBV10-1	TRBJ2-1	ASSELGLAGSNEQF
TRBD1	TRBV6-4	TRBJ1-5	ATRGQGDGNQPQH
.	TRBV6-6	TRBJ1-1	ASSIGYTEAF
.	TRBV4-3	TRBJ2-6	ASSQEGGGFGANVLT
.	TRBV12-3/TRBV12-4	TRBJ1-1	ASTRVTGLEAF
.	TRBV10-3	TRBJ2-4	AISEPTSTAKNIQY
TRBD1	TRBV27	TRBJ1-1	ASSLEYDRVNTEAF
TRBD1	TRBV20-1	TRBJ1-2	SARDGQGFSGYT
TRBD2	TRBV28	TRBJ2-7	ASSITSGTHYEQY
.	TRBV6-6	TRBJ1-2	ASSYSLGHVYGYT
.	TRBV29-1	TRBJ1-2	SVVTGDGYT
.	TRBV14	TRBJ2-1	ASSQDGAGQF